This entry describes one T cell receptor (beta chain). This sample was included in a study of control samples from healthy donors and cancer patients. V was pared by 5 bases and J by 7 bases, with 18 bases between. Germline CDR1 and CDR2: MDHEN and SYDVKM. The CDR3 runs to 15 residues. Here immunoSEQ multiplex PCR was the method, and the copy in TCRdb shows in-frame clones only, minus some. Counted here are 150,000 to 200,000 clones, roughly 89% occurring once; the ten biggest clones make up 1.2% to 1.5%. The rearrangement links TRBV28 to TRBJ2-1; possible D gene TRBD1, 6 bases. This clonotype was sampled from a woman aged 45 to 65 in good health. Sequencing used blood. Here the CDR3 reads CASSLRQALGNEQFF. For the CDR3, the DNA is TGTGCCAGCAGTCTCCGACAGGCCCTGGGAAATGAGCAGTTCTTC.